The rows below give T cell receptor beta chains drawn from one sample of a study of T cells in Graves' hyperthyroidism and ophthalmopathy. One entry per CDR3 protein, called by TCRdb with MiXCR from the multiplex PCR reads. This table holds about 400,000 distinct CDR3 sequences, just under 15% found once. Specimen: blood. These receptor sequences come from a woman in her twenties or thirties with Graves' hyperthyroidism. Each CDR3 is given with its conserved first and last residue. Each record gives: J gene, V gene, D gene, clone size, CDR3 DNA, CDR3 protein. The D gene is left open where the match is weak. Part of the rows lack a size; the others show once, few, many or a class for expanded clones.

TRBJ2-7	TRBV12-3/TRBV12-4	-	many	TGTGCCAGCAGTTTAGCGGGAGCCCGCTCCTACGAGCAGTACTTC	CASSLAGARSYEQYF
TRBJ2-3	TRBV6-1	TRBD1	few	TGTGCCAGCAGTGAAGGAGGGGGCCTCACAGATACGCAGTATTTT	CASSEGGGLTDTQYF
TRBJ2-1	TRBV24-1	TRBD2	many	TGTGCCACCAGTGATATATCGGGGAGGGCCTACAATGAGCAGTTCTTC	CATSDISGRAYNEQFF
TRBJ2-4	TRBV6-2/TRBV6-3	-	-	TGTGCCAGCAGCCGGGGACCCCCCATTCAGTACTTC	CASSRGPPIQYF
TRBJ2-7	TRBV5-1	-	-	TGCGCCAGCAGCTCACCGGGCCCCCCGGGCTACGAGCAGTACTTC	CASSSPGPPGYEQYF
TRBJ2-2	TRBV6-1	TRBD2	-	TGTGCCAGCAGAATCCTGAGTAGCGGGACCTCACCCGGGGAGCTGTTTTTT	CASRILSSGTSPGELFF
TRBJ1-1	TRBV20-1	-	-	TGCAGTGCTAGATTTCCAGCGACCACTGAAGCTTTCTTT	CSARFPATTEAFF
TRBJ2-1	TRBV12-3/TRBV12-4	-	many	TGTGCCAGCAGCCCTACGACAAGGGGGGGGACCTACAATGAGCAGTTCTTC	CASSPTTRGGTYNEQFF
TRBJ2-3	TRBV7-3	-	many	TGTGCCAGCAGCTCCCGCCCCACAGATACGCAGTATTTT	CASSSRPTDTQYF
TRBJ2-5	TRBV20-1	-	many	TGCAGTGGCTCACTGGGGTACCAAGAGACCCAGTACTTC	CSGSLGYQETQYF
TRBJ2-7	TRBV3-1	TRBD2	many	TGTGCCAGCAGCCCTACTAGCGGGGGGGCCTACGAGCAGTACTTC	CASSPTSGGAYEQYF